The next 11 T cell receptor beta chains were all read from a single sample in a study of blood T cell repertoires in COVID-19. The protocol was immunoSEQ multiplex PCR, while the TCRdb copy is restricted to in-frame clones and leaves out a portion. The data hold around 260,000 clones, with roughly nine tenths observed a single time. The sample taken for sequencing was peripheral blood. Receptor source: a woman aged 25 to 39 with COVID-19, enrolled during active disease.

The V and J genes are TRBV7-9 and TRBJ1-4; 8 positions match TRBD1. The CDR3 length is 15 residues. The J segment lost 5 bases and the V segment lost 4 bases, leaving 6 bases of the junction unmatched. The germline CDR1 and CDR2 sequences are SEHNR and FQNEAQ (reference sequence). This CDR3 is CASSSGQGRNEKLFF. DNA of the CDR3: TGTGCCAGCAGCTCCGGACAGGGCCGAAATGAAAAACTGTTTTTT.

V and J are TRBV5-1 and TRBJ2-7; 12 positions agree with TRBD2. The CDR3 extends over 17 amino acids. CDR1 and CDR2 (germline): SGHRS, YFSETQ. Trimming took 4 bases from V and 2 from J; bases not matched to a gene: 10. CDR3 sequence (DNA): TGCGCCAGCAGCCCGGGGACCCTAGCGGGAGGGACCTACGAGCAGTACTTC. Protein sequence: CASSPGTLAGGTYEQYF.

This chain joins TRBV6-6 and TRBJ2-5; a possible D gene is TRBD1 (6 bases). From germline, CDR1 is MNHNY and CDR2 SVGAGI (reference sequence). The CDR3 runs to 13 residues. The ends were cut back, 6 bases at V and 4 bases at J, with 12 bases in the middle. The CDR3 protein is CASRGDITETQYF. The CDR3 region has the DNA TGTGCCAGCAGGGGGGACATTACAGAGACCCAGTACTTC.

This sequence joins TRBV5-6 and TRBJ1-2; D may be TRBD1 (5 bases). Germline-derived CDR1 and CDR2 are SGHDT and YYEEEE. V was clipped by 2 bases and J by 2 bases, with 7 bases between them. The CDR3 runs 13 residues. CDR3 residues: CASSFSGNYGYTF. CDR3 DNA: TGTGCCAGCAGCTTTTCAGGGAACTATGGCTACACCTTC.

This clone has a single count. The CDR3 sequence is CASSSDRSSYGYTF. Written as DNA, the CDR3 is TGTGCCAGCAGCTCGGACAGGTCCTCCTATGGCTACACCTTC. The rearrangement uses TRBV7-2 and TRBJ1-2, with 7 bases aligning to TRBD1. The CDR3 runs to 14 residues. Unmatched junction bases numbered 6, after V lost 4 bases and J lost 4 bases. Germline CDR1 is SGHTA and CDR2 is FQGNSA.

This rearrangement joins TRBV28 to TRBJ2-7, with a possible D match to TRBD2 (6 bases). The ends were cut back, 4 bases at V and 0 bases at J, with 16 bases in the middle. CDR3 length: 16 residues. CDR1 and CDR2 from the germline V gene are MDHEN and SYDVKM. As DNA, the CDR3 is TGTGCCAGCAGTTCCTTCACTAGCACGATCTCCTACGAGCAGTACTTC. Translation: CASSSFTSTISYEQYF.

The chain combines TRBV24-1 with TRBJ2-1; 9 bases fit TRBD2. V gave up 1 base and J gave up 5 bases; unmatched junction bases: 5. Germline CDR1 is KGHDR and CDR2 is SFDVKD. This CDR3 has 16 residues. The CDR3 nucleotides are TGTGCCACCAGTGATTTTAAGGTAGCGGGGGACAATGAGCAGTTCTTC. It specifies CATSDFKVAGDNEQFF.

J is TRBJ2-7 and V is TRBV5-6; 11 nucleotides line up with TRBD1. Germline V lookup: CDR1 SGHDT, CDR2 YYEEEE. This CDR3 is 13 amino acids long. With V trimmed by 4 bases and J by 7 bases, 4 bases remained unmatched. Written as DNA, the CDR3 is TGTGCCAGCAGCCCCGGGACAGGGGGTGAGCAGTACTTC. Translating gives CASSPGTGGEQYF. Based on the CDR3 plus reference TRBV5-6 and TRBJ2-7, the full variable domain is DAGVTQSPTHLIKTRGQQVTLRCSPKSGHDTVSWYQQALGQGPQFIFQYYEEEERQRGNFPDRFSGHQFPNYSSELNVNALLLGDSALYLCASSPGTGGEQYFGPGTRLTVT.

The rearrangement joins TRBV10-1 to TRBJ2-1; 11 bases fit TRBD2. This CDR3 is built from 14 residues. In germline, CDR1 is WNHNN, CDR2 SYGVQD (reference sequence). J gave up 6 bases and V 5 bases, and 3 bases lay outside the gene matches. The CDR3 is CASSSGTSGNEQFF. In nucleotides, the CDR3 is TGCGCCAGCAGTTCAGGGACTAGCGGCAATGAGCAGTTCTTC.

The chain carries TRBV7-8 and TRBJ1-5; TRBD1 is a possible D gene (6 bases). The CDR3 runs 17 residues. Germline lookup yields CDR1 SGHVS and CDR2 FQNEAQ. V was shortened by 1 base and J by 7 bases, with 20 bases between the two germline ends. CDR3 DNA sequence: TGTGCCAGCAGCTTAGGGGGCTCGGGGGGCACTGGGCAGCCCCAGCATTTT. Translation: CASSLGGSGGTGQPQHF.

The rearrangement links TRBV11-2 to TRBJ1-3; maybe TRBD1 (6 bases). CDR1 SGHAT and CDR2 FQNNGV come from the germline V gene. This CDR3 has 17 residues. The V and J ends lost 5 bases and 0 bases respectively, with 17 bases between them. CDR3 in amino acids: CASSQGHLGYSGNTIYF. The CDR3 region has the DNA TGTGCCAGCAGCCAGGGACATTTGGGGTACTCTGGAAACACCATATATTTT.